Below are 29 T cell receptor beta chains sequenced from a single sample in a study of CD8+ T cells in alopecia areata. As the sequencing template, cDNA was produced by extracting RNA and reverse transcribing it. Profiled with immunoSEQ multiplex PCR; TCRdb holds only in-frame clones, not every one. The sample lists about 180,000 clones; 67% were seen once. Source: CD8+ T cells sorted from blood, taken at week 0. The receptors were gathered from a human donor with alopecia areata.

The V and J genes are TRBV27 and TRBJ2-3; the match to TRBD2 covers 7 bases. This CDR3 has 16 residues. Germline V CDR1 and CDR2: MNHEY, SMNVEV (reference sequence). Unmatched junction bases numbered 8, after V lost 5 bases and J lost 0 bases. CDR3 protein: CASSPWDYISTDTQYF. The DNA for the CDR3 is TGTGCCAGCAGTCCATGGGACTACATAAGCACAGATACGCAGTATTTT.

About this clone: At one end the junction does not follow the germline gene, possibly because of a read error. The chain combines TRBV14 with TRBJ1-2; 10 bases align to TRBD1. Per the germline V gene, CDR1 is SGHDN and CDR2 is FVKESK. The CDR3 sequence is 11 residues long. CDR3 region: CASRKGTGAVF. In DNA form, the CDR3 reads TGTGCCAGCAGGAAGGGGACAGGGGCCGTGTTC.

The chain carries TRBV30 and TRBJ1-1, with 12 bases lining up with TRBD1. This CDR3 region has 13 residues. Trimming removed 3 bases from V and 7 bases from J; junction bases left unmatched: 3. The germline gives CDR1 GTSNPN, CDR2 SVGIG (reference sequence). CDR3 sequence (DNA): TGTGCCTGGAGGGGACAGGGGGCGCGTGAAGCTTTCTTT. Translation gives CAWRGQGAREAFF.

This CDR3 reads CASSLGSNEQFF. The CDR3 DNA is TGTGCCAGCAGCCTTGGTAGCAATGAGCAGTTCTTC. The gene calls are TRBV7-9 and TRBJ2-1; D is undetermined. This CDR3 is 12 amino acids long. V dropped 5 bases and J dropped 6 bases, with 8 bases sitting between them. Per the germline V gene, CDR1 is SEHNR and CDR2 is FQNEAQ (reference sequence).

This clone is a singleton in its sample. The chain carries TRBV27 and TRBJ1-2; TRBD1 matches 8 bases. V gave up 5 bases and J gave up 8 bases; unmatched junction bases: 10. The germline gives CDR1 MNHEY, CDR2 SMNVEV (reference sequence). The CDR3 sequence is 14 residues long. Here the CDR3 reads CASSIGTGLLGYTF. The CDR3 DNA reads as TGTGCCAGCAGTATCGGGACAGGCCTCCTCGGCTACACCTTC.

This clone was detected only a few times. As DNA, the CDR3 is TGTGCCAGTAGTCGGACTGCCTACAATGAGCAGTTCTTC. Protein: CASSRTAYNEQFF. J is TRBJ2-1 and V is TRBV19; tentatively, D is TRBD2 (5 bases). Trimming took 5 bases from V and 2 from J, leaving 7 bases between them. This CDR3 spans 13 amino acids. Germline V gene sequence: CDR1 LNHDA, CDR2 SQIVND (reference sequence).

The chain combines TRBV14 with TRBJ1-2; tentative D call: TRBD1 (6 bases). This CDR3 is 14 amino acids long. Looked up from germline, CDR1 is SGHDN and CDR2 is FVKESK. Trimming removed 2 bases from V and 6 bases from J, with 13 bases in between. The CDR3 protein is CASSQNWGLDGYTF. The CDR3 DNA follows: TGTGCCAGCAGCCAAAATTGGGGGCTTGATGGCTACACCTTC.

The table lists this clone with a few counts. V and J are TRBV5-1 and TRBJ2-3; D is perhaps TRBD1 (6 bases). The CDR3 is made up of 16 amino acids. The V gene's germline CDR1 is SGHRS and CDR2 YFSETQ. V dropped 4 bases and J dropped 2 bases, with 17 bases sitting between them. As DNA, the CDR3 is TGCGCCAGCAGCGTCTGGACAGAAGTTTCCACAGATACGCAGTATTTT. Translation gives CASSVWTEVSTDTQYF.

This chain uses TRBV6-5 with TRBJ1-6, with 7 bases aligning to TRBD1. Germline loops: CDR1 MNHEY, CDR2 SVGAGI. V was pared by 2 bases and J by 8 bases, with 3 bases of the junction left unmatched. This CDR3 is 14 amino acids long. In DNA, the CDR3 is TGTGCCAGCAGTTACGGCAGGGGGGATTCACCCCTCCACTTT. Translated, it gives CASSYGRGDSPLHF.

Comment on this clone: The germline gene is not matched at one end of the junction; a read error may be the cause. The chain links TRBV7-9 to TRBJ2-2; the D gene is possibly TRBD2 (6 bases). Germline values: CDR1 SEHNR, CDR2 FQNEAQ (reference sequence). The CDR3 runs 12 residues. The CDR3 here is CASNGITGGLFF. The CDR3 nucleotides are TGTGCCAGCAACGGAATCACCGGGGGGCTGTTTTTT.

J is TRBJ2-3 and V is TRBV6-5; D is possibly TRBD2 (7 bases). This CDR3 has 16 residues. The germline CDR1 and CDR2 sequences are MNHEY and SVGAGI. V lost 0 bases and J 2 bases, leaving 12 bases between the germline ends. The CDR3 DNA reads TGTGCCAGCAGTTACTCGAAGGGGGGGCCCACAGATACGCAGTATTTT. Its protein product is CASSYSKGGPTDTQYF.

Written as DNA, the CDR3 is TGTGCCAGCAGCTTAGGGCCATCGGAGCAGTTCTTC. This translates into CASSLGPSEQFF. J is TRBJ2-1 and V is TRBV5-6; D remains unclear. Trimming stripped 2 bases from V and 10 bases from J, with 10 bases between. The CDR3 sequence is 12 residues long. Germline V CDR1 and CDR2: SGHDT, YYEEEE.

This chain joins TRBV1 and TRBJ2-5; TRBD2, the D gene given by the table, was not confirmed from the DNA. TRBV1 is a pseudogene locus. The CDR3 covers 18 residues. The CDR3 spells CTSSQEKVRTSGEETQYF. DNA of the CDR3: TGCACCAGCAGCCAAGAGAAAGTGAGGACTAGCGGGGAAGAGACCCAGTACTTC.

This chain links TRBV30 with TRBJ2-2; D unclear. CDR1 is GTSNPN and CDR2 is SVGIG in the germline V gene (reference sequence). Trimming stripped 4 bases from V and 2 bases from J, with 11 bases between. The CDR3 has 14 amino acids. The CDR3 protein is CAWIGRLNTGELFF. The CDR3 nucleotides read TGTGCCTGGATCGGCAGACTTAACACCGGGGAGCTGTTTTTT.

The rearrangement links TRBV11-2 to TRBJ2-5; TRBD2 might be the D (5 bases). This CDR3 comprises 14 residues. Germline V gene lookup returns CDR1 SGHAT and CDR2 FQNNGV. V lost 4 bases and J 5 bases, leaving 14 bases between the germline ends. CDR3 nucleotides: TGTGCCAGCAGCTCAATTGGAGGTGGCGAGACCCAGTACTTC. It yields the protein CASSSIGGGETQYF.

The chain joins TRBV2 to TRBJ2-7, with no clear D. CDR1 and CDR2 (germline): SNHLY, FYNNEI. The V end was cut by 4 bases, the J end by 0 bases, with 7 bases between. The length of the CDR3 is 13 residues. In DNA form, the CDR3 reads TGTGCCAGCAGTGGTGGAAGCTCCTACGAGCAGTACTTC. This gives the protein CASSGGSSYEQYF.

The chain employs TRBV19 and TRBJ2-3; D gene ambiguous. The length of the CDR3 is 11 residues. Germline-derived CDR1 and CDR2 are LNHDA and SQIVND (reference sequence). Deletions cut 7 bases from V and 2 bases from J, with 4 bases between. This CDR3 is CASTSTDTQYF. The DNA of the CDR3 is TGTGCCAGTACCTCCACAGATACGCAGTATTTT.

This clone showed up just a few times. The rearrangement joins TRBV7-2 to TRBJ2-1; D is possibly TRBD2 (6 bases). Germline CDR1 SGHTA, CDR2 FQGNSA. V lost 3 bases and J lost 2, with 11 bases in between. CDR3 size: 15 residues. The CDR3 is CASSFERVTYNEQFF. Here the CDR3 DNA reads TGTGCCAGCAGCTTTGAGCGGGTAACCTACAATGAGCAGTTCTTC.

The genes are TRBV15 and TRBJ2-7; 8 nucleotides agree with TRBD2. CDR1 and CDR2 from the germline V gene are LNHNV and YYDKDF (reference sequence). This CDR3 contains 17 residues. V dropped 2 bases and J dropped 4; count of bases not matched to a gene: 13. CDR3 loop: CATSRHPSGGSPYEQYF. CDR3 coding DNA: TGTGCCACCAGCAGACATCCCAGCGGGGGATCACCGTACGAGCAGTACTTC. The full variable domain, in which reference TRBV15 and TRBJ2-7 provide the parts outside the CDR3, is DAMVIQNPRYQVTQFGKPVTLSCSQTLNHNVMYWYQQKSSQAPKLLFHYYDKDFNNEADTPDNFQSRRPNTSFCFLDIRSPGLGDTAMYLCATSRHPSGGSPYEQYFGPGTRLTVT.

The rearrangement joins TRBV7-2 to TRBJ1-2, with D possibly matching TRBD1 (5 bases). From germline, CDR1 is SGHTA and CDR2 FQGNSA. This CDR3 has 16 residues. Trimming took 2 bases from V and 0 from J, leaving 13 bases between them. The CDR3 DNA reads TGTGCCAGCAGCTTACCGGGACGGATAACTAACTATGGCTACACCTTC. Its translation is CASSLPGRITNYGYTF.

V and J are TRBV5-6 and TRBJ2-1; 7 bases are shared with TRBD1. The CDR3 totals 15 residues. Germline loops: CDR1 SGHDT, CDR2 YYEEEE. Trimming removed 6 bases from V and 0 bases from J; junction bases left unmatched: 6. CDR3 in amino acids: CASTFGDSSYNEQFF. The CDR3 DNA sequence: TGTGCCAGCACCTTCGGGGACAGCTCCTACAATGAGCAGTTCTTC.

The rearrangement links TRBV30 to TRBJ2-7, with 7 bases aligning to TRBD1. The CDR3 consists of 13 residues. Germline V lookup: CDR1 GTSNPN, CDR2 SVGIG (reference sequence). The V and J ends lost 5 bases and 1 base, in that order; junction bases with no gene match: 5. CDR3 DNA sequence: TGTGCCTGGGTACCGGGACAGTCCTACGAGCAGTACTTC. Translated, it gives CAWVPGQSYEQYF.

This chain uses TRBV20-1 with TRBJ2-7; a weak D match, TRBD1 (6 bases). The CDR3 is made up of 11 amino acids. Trimming left V 6 bases short and J 13 bases short, with 19 bases between. In germline, CDR1 is DFQATT, CDR2 SNEGSKA (reference sequence). Here the CDR3 reads CSARARDNPYF. The CDR3 DNA is TGCAGTGCCCGGGCTCGGGACAATCCCTACTTC.

V and J are TRBV4-1 and TRBJ2-5, with D unresolved. Deletions cut 3 bases from V and 5 bases from J, with 7 bases between. The CDR3 covers 12 residues. Germline CDR1 MGHRA, CDR2 YSYEKL. For the CDR3, the DNA is TGCGCCAGCAGCCAGGACGATGAGACCCAGTACTTC. Protein: CASSQDDETQYF.

This chain joins TRBV13 and TRBJ2-1, with D tentatively TRBD1 (5 bases). CDR1 PRHDT and CDR2 FYEKMQ come from the germline V gene (reference sequence). V lost 1 base and J lost 9, with 7 bases in between. This CDR3 is built from 12 residues. The DNA for the CDR3 is TGTGCCAGCAGCTTAGTAGGGGTTGAGCAGTTCTTC. It is translated as CASSLVGVEQFF.

The chain carries TRBV27 and TRBJ1-5; possible D gene TRBD1, 6 bases. The V and J ends lost 3 bases and 3 bases respectively, with 12 bases between them. This CDR3 has 15 amino acids. Germline V gives CDR1 MNHEY, CDR2 SMNVEV (reference sequence). The CDR3 is CASSFRGRVNQPQHF. CDR3 DNA sequence: TGTGCCAGCAGTTTCAGGGGAAGGGTCAATCAGCCCCAGCATTTT.

This clone was recorded a few times. This chain links TRBV29-1 with TRBJ2-2, with a possible D match to TRBD1 (6 bases). V was shortened by 4 bases and J by 6 bases, with 9 bases between the two germline ends. This CDR3 has 12 amino acids. Germline V gene sequence: CDR1 SQVTM, CDR2 ANQGSEA. CDR3 DNA: TGCAGCGTTGCAGGGGTCGCCGGGGAGCTGTTTTTT. Translated: CSVAGVAGELFF.

CDR3 in amino acids: CASSQVEGLNTEAFF. Written as DNA, the CDR3 is TGCGCCAGCAGCCAAGTCGAAGGGCTGAACACTGAAGCTTTCTTT. V is TRBV4-1 and J is TRBJ1-1; D ambiguous. This CDR3 comprises 15 residues. In germline, CDR1 is MGHRA, CDR2 YSYEKL. The V end was cut by 1 base, the J end by 0 bases, with 9 bases between.

The chain joins TRBV10-3 to TRBJ1-2; D unresolved. There are 13 residues in the CDR3. V was shortened by 8 bases and J by 4 bases, with 14 bases between the two germline ends. Germline CDR1 and CDR2: ENHRY and SYGVKD. CDR3 in amino acids: CAILGGRVYGYTF. The CDR3 DNA follows: TGTGCCATCCTGGGCGGGAGGGTCTATGGCTACACCTTC.